Below, 5 T cell receptor beta chains from the same sample are listed, as sequenced in a study of follicular helper T cells after annual influenza vaccination. The protocol was immunoSEQ multiplex PCR, while the TCRdb copy is restricted to in-frame clones and leaves out a portion. The sample shows roughly 15,000 clones, about 83% of them seen only once. As for time point: 2015-2016 season, pre-vaccination. The sequenced sample was CXCR5- memory CD4+ T cells sorted from blood, obtained on the day of influenza vaccination. Receptors originate from an adult who received the influenza vaccine.

The chain links TRBV7-9 to TRBJ1-2, with D perhaps matching TRBD1 (5 bases). The CDR3 is made up of 15 amino acids. The V end lost 1 base, the J end lost 8 bases, and 17 bases lay between the germline ends. The germline CDR1 and CDR2 sequences are SEHNR and FQNEAQ (reference sequence). Here the CDR3 reads CASSLGVGQGGGYTF. The CDR3 DNA is TGTGCCAGCAGCTTAGGAGTAGGGCAGGGTGGCGGCTACACCTTC.

The chain joins TRBV28 to TRBJ1-1, with D maybe TRBD1 (5 bases). CDR1 is MDHEN, CDR2 SYDVKM, per germline. Trimming cost V 4 bases and J 0 bases, with 15 bases left between them. The CDR3 has 16 amino acids. The CDR3 here is CASSWVKAGLNTEAFF. Here the CDR3 DNA reads TGTGCCAGCAGTTGGGTCAAGGCAGGGCTGAACACTGAAGCTTTCTTT.

The rearrangement uses TRBV10-3 and TRBJ1-2; possible D gene TRBD1, 5 bases. The CDR3 contains 16 residues. V dropped 4 bases and J dropped 4 bases, with 19 bases sitting between them. Germline CDR1 is ENHRY and CDR2 is SYGVKD. CDR3 loop: CAISAVPQGTLYGYTF. The CDR3 coding sequence is TGTGCCATCAGTGCCGTACCGCAGGGAACTCTCTATGGCTACACCTTC.

The genes are TRBV11-2 and TRBJ2-3, with D possibly being TRBD1 or TRBD2 (5 bases each). Trimming removed 4 bases from V and 6 bases from J, with 17 bases in between. Germline CDR1 is SGHAT and CDR2 is FQNNGV. The CDR3 has 15 residues. The CDR3 loop is CASSSLTGLGDTQYF. DNA of the CDR3: TGTGCCAGCAGCTCCCTAACAGGACTGGGGGATACGCAGTATTTT.

This sequence joins TRBV7-2 and TRBJ1-1; 8 nucleotides align to TRBD1. V gave up 6 bases and J gave up 1 base; unmatched junction bases: 4. The CDR3 is made up of 14 amino acids. Looked up from germline, CDR1 is SGHTA and CDR2 is FQGNSA. This CDR3 is CASRSTGGNTEAFF. CDR3 DNA: TGTGCCAGCAGGTCAACAGGGGGGAACACTGAAGCTTTCTTT.